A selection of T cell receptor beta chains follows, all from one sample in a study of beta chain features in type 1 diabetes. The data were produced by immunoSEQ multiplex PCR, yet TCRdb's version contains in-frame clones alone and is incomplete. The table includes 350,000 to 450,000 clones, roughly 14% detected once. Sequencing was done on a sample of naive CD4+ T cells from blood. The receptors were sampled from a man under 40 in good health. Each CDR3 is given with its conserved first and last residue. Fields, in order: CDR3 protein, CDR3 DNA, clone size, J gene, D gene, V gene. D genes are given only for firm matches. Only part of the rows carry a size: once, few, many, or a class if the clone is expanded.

CASSETSGLAKNIQYF	TGCGCCAGCAGCGAGACTAGCGGGTTAGCCAAAAACATTCAGTACTTC	NA	TRBJ2-4	TRBD2	TRBV5-1
CSVDSGGDGQFF	TGCAGCGTTGATTCGGGGGGCGATGGGCAGTTCTTC	few	TRBJ2-1	NA	TRBV29-1
CASSSADTQYF	TGTGCCAGCAGCTCCGCAGATACGCAGTATTTT	few	TRBJ2-3	NA	TRBV5-4
CASSQFTGDTGELFF	TGCGCCAGCAGCCAGTTTACAGGGGACACCGGGGAGCTGTTTTTT	NA	TRBJ2-2	TRBD1	TRBV4-1
CASSSGSLSGYTF	TGTGCCAGTAGTAGTGGCAGCCTGTCCGGCTACACCTTC	NA	TRBJ1-2	NA	TRBV19
CASSLTGGQETQYF	TGTGCCAGTAGTCTTACAGGGGGCCAAGAGACCCAGTACTTC	few	TRBJ2-5	TRBD1	TRBV19
CAGGRTTLYNSPLHF	TGTGCCGGCGGACGGACGACACTTTATAATTCACCCCTCCACTTT	NA	TRBJ1-6	NA	TRBV6-5
CAWSSRQGQPQHF	TGTGCCTGGAGTAGTAGACAGGGACAGCCCCAGCATTTT	NA	TRBJ1-5	TRBD1	TRBV30
CASSITGGAGGYTF	TGTGCCAGCAGCATCACAGGGGGCGCAGGTGGCTACACCTTC	NA	TRBJ1-2	TRBD1	TRBV7-9
CASSSPSGESTDTQYF	TGTGCCAGCAGCTCCCCTAGCGGGGAGTCCACAGATACGCAGTATTTT	NA	TRBJ2-3	TRBD2	TRBV13
CASSGGTGTDTQYF	TGTGCCAGCAGCGGAGGTACAGGCACAGATACGCAGTATTTT	few	TRBJ2-3	NA	TRBV6-1
CASSVGVTGANVLTF	TGTGCCAGCAGCGTAGGGGTCACCGGGGCCAACGTCCTGACTTTC	few	TRBJ2-6	NA	TRBV9
CASSEFASGSSYNEQFF	TGTGCCAGCAGTGAATTTGCTAGCGGAAGCTCCTACAATGAGCAGTTCTTC	NA	TRBJ2-1	TRBD2	TRBV25-1
CASIRTARAKNEQYF	TGTGCCAGCATCCGGACTGCCAGGGCAAAGAACGAGCAGTACTTC	few	TRBJ2-7	NA	TRBV6-5
CASSERDRGHGANVLTF	TGTGCCAGCAGCGAACGGGACAGGGGGCATGGGGCCAACGTCCTGACTTTC	NA	TRBJ2-6	TRBD1	TRBV7-9
CSGRGMGKTQYF	TGCAGCGGCCGGGGCATGGGAAAGACCCAGTACTTC	few	TRBJ2-5	NA	TRBV29-1
CASSMRGQFSYNEQFF	TGTGCCAGTAGTATGAGGGGGCAGTTCTCCTACAATGAGCAGTTCTTC	NA	TRBJ2-1	TRBD1	TRBV19
CASSQGSGGTYNEQFF	TGCGCCAGCAGCCAGGGGAGCGGGGGTACTTACAATGAGCAGTTCTTC	few	TRBJ2-1	TRBD2	TRBV4-1
CASSLELAGELFF	TGTGCCAGCAGCTTAGAGCTCGCCGGGGAGCTGTTTTTT	NA	TRBJ2-2	NA	TRBV7-2
CASSPPGTSGRDGEQFF	TGTGCCAGCTCACCACCTGGGACTAGCGGACGAGACGGTGAGCAGTTCTTC	few	TRBJ2-1	TRBD2	TRBV18
CASGFGTKETQYF	TGTGCTAGTGGTTTCGGAACTAAAGAGACCCAGTACTTC	NA	TRBJ2-5	NA	TRBV12-5
CARNPDRFGDEQYF	TGTGCCAGGAATCCGGACAGGTTCGGGGACGAGCAGTACTTC	NA	TRBJ2-7	TRBD1	TRBV19
CAWSGVSGNTIYF	TGTGCCTGGAGTGGGGTTTCTGGAAACACCATATATTTT	NA	TRBJ1-3	NA	TRBV30
CASSLGLSDTQYF	TGTGCCAGCAGCTTGGGCCTCTCGGATACGCAGTATTTT	few	TRBJ2-3	NA	TRBV11-1
CAWSAGPGNEQFF	TGTGCCTGGAGTGCCGGGCCTGGGAATGAGCAGTTCTTC	NA	TRBJ2-1	NA	TRBV30
CASSRDVEVRAFF	TGTGCCAGCTCACGGGACGTTGAAGTCCGGGCTTTCTTT	NA	TRBJ1-1	NA	TRBV18